Shown below are 27 T cell receptor beta chains from a single sample sequenced in a study of blood T cell repertoires in COVID-19. Assay used: immunoSEQ multiplex PCR; TCRdb lists only in-frame clones, some missing. The sample records more than 95,000 clones, around nine tenths being singletons. The sample consisted of peripheral blood. These receptors were collected from an elderly woman with acute or convalescent COVID-19.

The J gene is TRBJ2-7, the V gene TRBV5-5, with 7 bases matching TRBD1. Losses at the gene ends were 2 bases for V and 2 bases for J; bases not matched to a gene: 7. This CDR3 has 15 residues. CDR1 is SGHKS, CDR2 YYEKEE, per germline (reference sequence). This CDR3 is CASSFAVTGAYEQYF. The CDR3 coding sequence is TGTGCCAGCAGCTTCGCCGTTACAGGGGCCTACGAGCAGTACTTC.

The chain joins TRBV19 to TRBJ1-4; maybe TRBD1 (6 bases). With 7 bases removed from V and 6 bases from J, the gap between germline ends came to 18 bases. The germline CDR1 and CDR2 sequences are LNHDA and SQIVND (reference sequence). The CDR3 runs 15 residues. CDR3 nucleotide sequence: TGTGCCAGTACGCTATCTTCAGGGGCTTATGAAAAACTGTTTTTT. Translating it yields CASTLSSGAYEKLFF.

This chain connects TRBV3-1 (or the pseudogene TRBV3-2) to TRBJ1-2; 7 bases map to TRBD1. Germline lookup yields CDR1 LGHDT and CDR2 YNNKEL (reference sequence). With V trimmed by 5 bases and J by 10 bases, 13 bases remained unmatched. This CDR3 comprises 14 residues. CDR3 bases: TGTGCCAGCAGCACCCGACAGGGTAACTTTGACTACACCTTC. Protein: CASSTRQGNFDYTF.

V and J are TRBV7-9 and TRBJ2-7; 12 nucleotides match TRBD1. Per the germline V gene, CDR1 is SEHNR and CDR2 is FQNEAQ (reference sequence). The CDR3 totals 16 residues. V trimming: 3 bases; J trimming: 4 bases; junction bases outside the gene matches: 7. The chain's CDR3 is CASSLGQGASGYEQYF. In DNA form, the CDR3 reads TGTGCCAGCAGCTTGGGACAGGGGGCGTCTGGGTACGAGCAGTACTTC.

This rearrangement joins TRBV10-3 to TRBJ1-6, with D tentatively TRBD1 (6 bases). The ends were cut back, 2 bases at V and 7 bases at J, with 15 bases in the middle. This CDR3 region has 16 residues. Per the germline V gene, CDR1 is ENHRY and CDR2 is SYGVKD. CDR3 region: CAISEIPTGSNSPLHF. The CDR3 bases are TGTGCCATCAGTGAGATTCCGACAGGTTCGAATTCACCCCTCCACTTT.

The chain couples TRBV28 to TRBJ1-1; possible D gene TRBD1, 5 bases. The CDR3 loop spans 15 amino acids. CDR1 and CDR2 (germline): MDHEN, SYDVKM. V lost 2 bases and J 1 base, leaving 11 bases between the germline ends. DNA for the CDR3: TGTGCCAGCAGTTTACCCGGGGGGGAGAACACTGAAGCTTTCTTT. Its translation is CASSLPGGENTEAFF.

This sequence joins TRBV19 and TRBJ1-2; D may be TRBD1 (6 bases). Per the germline V gene, CDR1 is LNHDA and CDR2 is SQIVND (reference sequence). CDR3 length: 15 amino acids. Trimming left V 6 bases short and J 2 bases short, with 16 bases between. CDR3 bases: TGTGCCAGTAGGAATCCGGGACACACAAACTATGGCTACACCTTC. Translated: CASRNPGHTNYGYTF.

This clone has only a few counts. V is TRBV18 and J is TRBJ1-2, with TRBD1 matching over 9 bases. This CDR3 has 17 amino acids. V dropped 8 bases and J dropped 0; count of bases not matched to a gene: 13. Looked up from germline, CDR1 is KGHSH and CDR2 is LQKENI. The CDR3 DNA reads as TGTGCCAGCGCAGCCCTGGGACAGGGTCAAGCTAACTATGGCTACACCTTC. Protein sequence: CASAALGQGQANYGYTF.

Only a few counts were recorded for this clone. This chain links TRBV18 with TRBJ2-1, with 9 bases aligning to TRBD2. The CDR3 has 18 residues. The germline V gene encodes CDR1 KGHSH and CDR2 LQKENI. The V and J ends lost 3 bases and 1 base, in that order; junction bases with no gene match: 10. The CDR3 protein is CASSPQLWAGGSYNEQFF. CDR3 DNA: TGTGCCAGCTCACCCCAGTTATGGGCGGGAGGGTCCTACAATGAGCAGTTCTTC.

The rearrangement links TRBV5-4 to TRBJ2-5; 7 bases map to TRBD1. Germline values: CDR1 SGHNT, CDR2 YYREEE (reference sequence). Losses at the gene ends were 3 bases for V and 2 bases for J; bases not matched to a gene: 7. This CDR3 has 15 amino acids. The CDR3 region is CASSSGTAKQETQYF. The CDR3 region has the DNA TGTGCCAGCAGCTCGGGGACAGCCAAACAAGAGACCCAGTACTTC.

The chain combines TRBV29-1 with TRBJ2-7; possible D gene TRBD1, 5 bases. V lost 3 bases and J lost 0, with 9 bases in between. CDR3 length equals 13 residues. Germline V CDR1 and CDR2: SQVTM, ANQGSEA. The CDR3 nucleotides read TGCAGCGTTGAGTTGGGGCCCTCCTACGAGCAGTACTTC. Translation gives CSVELGPSYEQYF.

The CDR3 sequence is CASSQVGGNGYTF. CDR3 nucleotide sequence: TGTGCCAGCAGCCAAGTGGGGGGAAATGGCTACACCTTC. V gene TRBV14 combines with J gene TRBJ1-2, with TRBD1 as a possible D gene (5 bases). V was cut by 1 base and J by 6 bases, with 9 bases left in between. The length of the CDR3 is 13 residues. The germline CDR1 and CDR2 sequences are SGHDN and FVKESK. The full variable domain, completed using reference TRBV14 and TRBJ1-2, is EAGVTQFPSHSVIEKGQTVTLRCDPISGHDNLYWYRRVMGKEIKFLLHFVKESKQDESGMPNNRFLAERTGGTYSTLKVQPAELEDSGVYFCASSQVGGNGYTFGSGTRLTVV.

CDR3 sequence: CASSLDQANQPQHF. The CDR3 DNA reads as TGTGCCAGCAGCTTGGACCAGGCCAATCAGCCCCAGCATTTT. V gene TRBV5-4 combines with J gene TRBJ1-5; no clear D. The V gene lost 0 bases and the J gene lost 3 bases, with 7 bases spanning the gap. CDR1 is SGHNT, CDR2 YYREEE, per germline (reference sequence). The CDR3 contains 14 residues.

The chain carries TRBV12-3 or TRBV12-4 and TRBJ1-2, with TRBD1 matching over 9 bases. The J segment lost 4 bases and the V segment lost 10 bases, leaving 4 bases of the junction unmatched. The CDR3 extends over 12 amino acids. CDR3 in amino acids: CATDRGTYGYTF. The CDR3 DNA sequence: TGTGCCACTGACAGGGGGACCTATGGCTACACCTTC.

This clone was observed once. The CDR3 DNA is TGCGCCAGCAGCTCGATAGCGGGGGGGTTTTTCACCGGGGAGCTGTTTTTT. The encoded protein is CASSSIAGGFFTGELFF. V and J are TRBV5-1 and TRBJ2-2, with 11 nucleotides matching TRBD2. This CDR3 is built from 17 residues. The V segment lost 3 bases and the J segment 4 bases; nucleotides outside the gene matches: 8. Germline V lookup: CDR1 SGHRS, CDR2 YFSETQ.

This clone was recorded only once. The rearrangement links TRBV5-4 to TRBJ2-1; 9 positions agree with TRBD1. Germline CDR1 is SGHNT and CDR2 is YYREEE (reference sequence). The length of the CDR3 is 15 residues. After removal of 4 bases from V and 4 bases from J, the junction contained 6 bases not matched to a gene. CDR3: CASSPPDRGYNEQFF. The CDR3 DNA reads TGTGCCAGCAGCCCTCCGGACAGGGGTTACAATGAGCAGTTCTTC.

This clone was picked up one time. The chain employs TRBV27 and TRBJ2-7; 8 positions match TRBD2. J lost 5 bases, V lost 4 bases, and 13 bases had no gene match. Germline V gives CDR1 MNHEY, CDR2 SMNVEV (reference sequence). The CDR3 loop spans 16 amino acids. The chain's CDR3 is CASSSTGSGRGNEQYF. In DNA, the CDR3 is TGTGCCAGCAGTTCTACGGGAAGCGGGAGAGGTAACGAGCAGTACTTC.

The rearrangement uses TRBV10-3 and TRBJ1-6; the D gene is possibly TRBD1 (5 bases). V lost 6 bases and J lost 0, with 12 bases in between. CDR1 ENHRY and CDR2 SYGVKD come from the germline V gene. CDR3 length: 16 residues. The CDR3 loop reads CAISGTSSSYNSPLHF. The CDR3 nucleotides read TGTGCCATCAGCGGGACTTCCAGCTCCTATAATTCACCCCTCCACTTT.

The V gene is TRBV11-3, the J gene TRBJ2-5; TRBD2 is a possible D gene (6 bases). V lost 1 base to trimming and J lost 7 bases, with 13 bases between them. The CDR3 extends over 14 amino acids. Germline V gene data show CDR1 as SGHNT and CDR2 as YENEEA. The CDR3 loop reads CASSLGADYGTQYF. The CDR3 bases are TGTGCCAGCAGCTTAGGGGCGGACTATGGGACCCAGTACTTC.

This clone turned up a few times. This chain links TRBV18 with TRBJ1-1; a possible D gene is TRBD1 (5 bases). This CDR3 contains 15 residues. Trimming removed 1 base at V and 1 base at J, with 10 bases between. Germline CDR1 reads KGHSH; CDR2 reads LQKENI. CDR3 bases: TGTGCCAGCTCACCACAGGGAGGGACGAACACTGAAGCTTTCTTT. Protein: CASSPQGGTNTEAFF.

This sequence joins TRBV19 and TRBJ2-3; 9 bases match TRBD1. This CDR3 region has 14 residues. Germline CDR1 reads LNHDA; CDR2 reads SQIVND (reference sequence). Trimming took 3 bases from V and 4 from J; bases not matched to a gene: 2. The CDR3 nucleotides are TGTGCCAGTAGTATCGGGACAGGGTCAGATACGCAGTATTTT. Protein: CASSIGTGSDTQYF. Filled out from reference TRBV19 and TRBJ2-3, the complete variable domain reads DGGITQSPKYLFRKEGQNVTLSCEQNLNHDAMYWYRQDPGQGLRLIYYSQIVNDFQKGDIAEGYSVSREKKESFPLTVTSAQKNPTAFYLCASSIGTGSDTQYFGPGTRLTVL.

The V call is TRBV7-2, the J call TRBJ1-5; D gene unclear. V lost 5 bases and J lost 4, with 15 bases in between. The CDR3 contains 15 residues. Germline V gene lookup returns CDR1 SGHTA and CDR2 FQGNSA. The CDR3 coding sequence is TGTGCCAGCAGCCCCGTTGGGTTACTAAATCAGCCCCAGCATTTT. It is translated as CASSPVGLLNQPQHF.

This clone has only one observation. V and J are TRBV12-1 and TRBJ2-1; the table's D call, TRBD2, has no DNA check behind it. TRBV12-1 is assigned pseudogene status. The length of the CDR3 is 11 residues. CDR3 sequence reads: CASCTYNEQFF. The CDR3 region has the DNA TGTGCCAGCTGTACCTACAATGAGCAGTTCTTC.

The rearrangement uses TRBV5-5 and TRBJ1-1, with D perhaps TRBD1 (5 bases). The V gene lost 3 bases and the J gene lost 5 bases, with 17 bases spanning the gap. The CDR3 is 15 residues long. Per the germline V gene, CDR1 is SGHKS and CDR2 is YYEKEE (reference sequence). The CDR3 spells CASSWGEMGGTEAFF. For the CDR3, the DNA is TGTGCCAGCAGCTGGGGGGAGATGGGAGGGACTGAAGCTTTCTTT.

The chain uses TRBV19 and TRBJ2-1; 13 bases line up with TRBD2. This CDR3 has 19 residues. Unmatched junction bases numbered 8, after V lost 3 bases and J lost 0 bases. Germline assignment: CDR1 LNHDA and CDR2 SQIVND (reference sequence). The CDR3 loop reads CASSITSGRAYRSYNEQFF. The DNA of the CDR3 is TGTGCCAGTAGTATTACTAGCGGGAGGGCCTACCGCTCCTACAATGAGCAGTTCTTC.

This clone was detected once. This chain joins TRBV9 and TRBJ2-2; TRBD2 is a possible D gene (6 bases). The V gene's germline CDR1 is SGDLS and CDR2 YYNGEE. The CDR3 is 13 residues long. V lost 7 bases to trimming and J lost 3 bases, with 10 bases between them. The CDR3: CASAEGYTGELFF. In DNA, the CDR3 is TGTGCCAGCGCGGAGGGGTACACCGGGGAGCTGTTTTTT.

V usage is TRBV7-3 and J usage is TRBJ2-7; D not certain. Trimming removed 0 bases at V and 7 bases at J, with 19 bases between. Germline CDR1 and CDR2: SGHTA and FQGTGA. This CDR3 region has 16 residues. CDR3 sequence (DNA): TGTGCCAGCAGCTTAACCGTCGACTTGTTACCGGGTGAGCAGTACTTC. It encodes CASSLTVDLLPGEQYF.